The subject of this entry is one T cell receptor beta chain. Its target antigen remains unknown. No much larger clone is present one base from it, and per-base qualities are unavailable. From cysteine to phenylalanine, the CDR3 is 15 amino acids long. Left in the record is the CDR3 DNA by itself, 45 bases read in frame from the first base. Trimming takes 2 bases off V and 0 bases off J; junction bases not matched to a gene: 4. As encoded in the germline V gene (reference sequence), CDR1 is SSHAT while CDR2 is FNYEAQ. The entry originates in a study of CD8+CD57+ T cells in acquired aplastic anemia (dated by TCRdb to the late 2010s). For context, the study as a whole: A mean of about 3 ug of DNA, ranging from roughly 0.18 to 30 ug, was extracted from sorted CD4+ and CD8+ cells. Healthy donor samples averaged roughly 9.9 million reads for CD4+ and roughly 12 million for CD8+ cells. General study outcomes and caveats: No significant difference in CD8+ Simpson's diversity was found between patients and healthy controls (P=0.060). Around 31 CD8+ CDR3 sequences were shared between patients and controls but appeared highly expressed in patients and within their immunodominant clones.

Genomic DNA was used as template for profiling of TCR beta VDJ combinations and CDR3 sequences. TCR repertoire sequencing was run on an Illumina HiSeq 2000. Regarding the original processing steps: TRBV/TRBJ rearrangement plots, CDR3 size and DJ length profiles, and Simpson's diversity index were used to assess repertoires. The most abundant DNA sequence in the deep sequencing data was defined as the immunodominant clone. CDR3 amino acid sequences were screened for sharing across subjects and were compared with published repertoires and the VDJdb database. TCRdb reworked the public reads: Q25 trimming with fastp, MiXCR clone assembly, productive beta chains retained. Duplicate CDR3 protein sequences are folded into a single record with the most common DNA and genes. Clone size and V and J calls follow TCRdb, not the original study. For this sample the table gives around 170,000 distinct CDR3 sequences, of which around 60% were detected only once. Clones ranked in the top ten supply about 48% of the sample.

In the study, sorted CD4+ and CD8+ blood T cells from patients with severe aplastic anemia and from healthy subjects underwent deep sequencing of TCR repertoires. Ficoll-Paque density gradient centrifugation was used to isolate peripheral blood mononuclear cells. Before DNA was extracted, CD4+ and CD8+ T cells were sorted using either FACS or magnetic beads. The sample was sorted CD4+, CD8+, or CD8+CD57+ T cells (not recorded which) from PBMCs. The rearrangement joined TRBV7-7 to TRBJ2-7, and 7 junctional nucleotides match TRBD1. The sequence derives from a human donor in good health. This receptor has the CDR3 CASSLKGQRSYEQYF. The nucleotide sequence is TGTGCCAGCAGCTTAAAGGGACAGCGCTCCTACGAGCAGTACTTC.